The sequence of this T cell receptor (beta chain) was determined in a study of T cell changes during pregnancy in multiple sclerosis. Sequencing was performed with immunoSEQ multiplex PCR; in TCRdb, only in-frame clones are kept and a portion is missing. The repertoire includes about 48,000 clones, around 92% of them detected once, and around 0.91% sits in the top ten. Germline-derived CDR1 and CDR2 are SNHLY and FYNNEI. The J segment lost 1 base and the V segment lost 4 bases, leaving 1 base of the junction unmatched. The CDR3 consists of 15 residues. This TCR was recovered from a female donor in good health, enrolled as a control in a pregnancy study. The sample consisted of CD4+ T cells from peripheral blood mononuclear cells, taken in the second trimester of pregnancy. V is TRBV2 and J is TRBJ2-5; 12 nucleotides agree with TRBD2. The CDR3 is CASSGTSGTQETQYF. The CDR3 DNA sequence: TGTGCCAGCAGTGGGACTAGCGGGACCCAAGAGACCCAGTACTTC.